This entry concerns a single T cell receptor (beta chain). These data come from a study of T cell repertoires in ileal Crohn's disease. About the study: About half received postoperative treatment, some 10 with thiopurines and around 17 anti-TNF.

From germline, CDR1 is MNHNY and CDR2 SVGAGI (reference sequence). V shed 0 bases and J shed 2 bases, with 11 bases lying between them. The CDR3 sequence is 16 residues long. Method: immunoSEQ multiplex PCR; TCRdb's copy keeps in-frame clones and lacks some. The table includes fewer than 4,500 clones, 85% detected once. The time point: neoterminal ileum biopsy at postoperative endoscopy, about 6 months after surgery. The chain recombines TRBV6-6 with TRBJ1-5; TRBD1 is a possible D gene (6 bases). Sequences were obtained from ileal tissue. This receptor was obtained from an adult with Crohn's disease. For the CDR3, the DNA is TGTGCCAGCAGTTACTCGAATCCAGGGGGCAATCAGCCCCAGCATTTT. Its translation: CASSYSNPGGNQPQHF.